What follows are 9 T cell receptor beta chains derived from one specimen sequenced in a study of identifying expanded T cells in peripheral blood. Profiling relied on immunoSEQ multiplex PCR, and the TCRdb table lists in-frame clones only, not all of them. The profile covers about 89,000 clones, with approximately 86% appearing a single time and 5.5% to 6.5% taken by the ten largest. Sequenced input: blood. The receptors were sampled from a person between 18 and 69 years old in good health.

The rearrangement joins TRBV10-3 to TRBJ2-7; D is uncertain. The V gene's germline CDR1 is ENHRY and CDR2 SYGVKD. CDR3 length equals 14 residues. The V and J ends lost 5 bases and 4 bases respectively, with 15 bases between them. CDR3 in DNA: TGTGCCATCAGTCACGTAGGTGGTGGTTACGAGCAGTACTTC. Protein sequence: CAISHVGGGYEQYF.

The V call is TRBV19, the J call TRBJ1-1; TRBD1 matches at 8 bases. Trimming cost V 4 bases and J 2 bases; bases outside gene matches: 6. CDR1 and CDR2 (germline): LNHDA, SQIVND (reference sequence). The CDR3 is 15 amino acids. The CDR3 nucleotides are TGTGCCAGTAGTACCTTCGGACAGGGTAACACTGAAGCTTTCTTT. Its translation is CASSTFGQGNTEAFF.

The CDR3 DNA is TGTGCCAGCAGCTTAGGGGCAGGGTATCAGCCCCAGCATTTT. It encodes CASSLGAGYQPQHF. The chain recombines TRBV7-8 with TRBJ1-5; D is perhaps TRBD1 (5 bases). CDR3 length: 14 residues. V gave up 1 base and J gave up 5 bases, with 9 bases separating them. Germline values: CDR1 SGHVS, CDR2 FQNEAQ.

The rearrangement uses TRBV15 and TRBJ1-1; 7 bases agree with TRBD1. V lost 0 bases and J lost 4; bases outside the gene matches: 2. This CDR3 has 14 amino acids. CDR1 LNHNV and CDR2 YYDKDF come from the germline V gene (reference sequence). This chain's CDR3 is CATSRDRGITEAFF. The CDR3 nucleotides are TGTGCCACCAGCAGAGACAGGGGGATCACTGAAGCTTTCTTT. Together with reference TRBV15 and TRBJ1-1, the CDR3 gives the full variable domain: DAMVIQNPRYQVTQFGKPVTLSCSQTLNHNVMYWYQQKSSQAPKLLFHYYDKDFNNEADTPDNFQSRRPNTSFCFLDIRSPGLGDTAMYLCATSRDRGITEAFFGQGTRLTVV.

This clone was seen once. The chain couples TRBV2 to TRBJ2-7, with D unclear. CDR3 length equals 12 residues. CDR1 is SNHLY and CDR2 is FYNNEI in the germline V gene. V shed 8 bases and J shed 5 bases, with 13 bases lying between them. The CDR3 DNA sequence: TGTGCCAGCGGGGATAGTGTCGACGAGCAGTACTTC. Translation: CASGDSVDEQYF. The full variable domain, completed using reference TRBV2 and TRBJ2-7, is EPEVTQTPSHQVTQMGQEVILRCVPISNHLYFYWYRQILGQKVEFLVSFYNNEISEKSEIFDDQFSVERPDGSNFTLKIRSTKLEDSAMYFCASGDSVDEQYFGPGTRLTVT.

The chain joins TRBV5-6 to TRBJ1-3; D gene uncertain. V dropped 4 bases and J dropped 3 bases, with 14 bases sitting between them. The CDR3 consists of 15 residues. Germline V gives CDR1 SGHDT, CDR2 YYEEEE. CDR3: CASSNRRSSGNTIYF. The CDR3 DNA reads TGTGCCAGCAGCAATCGCCGGTCTAGTGGAAACACCATATATTTT.

CDR3 residues: CASSQAYTEAFF. In DNA, the CDR3 is TGTGCCAGCAGCCAAGCCTACACTGAAGCTTTCTTT. The chain recombines TRBV14 with TRBJ1-1; D not certain. V was shortened by 1 base and J by 3 bases, with 3 bases between the two germline ends. Germline V gene data show CDR1 as SGHDN and CDR2 as FVKESK. CDR3 size: 12 residues. Full variable domain (missing parts from reference TRBV14 and TRBJ1-1): EAGVTQFPSHSVIEKGQTVTLRCDPISGHDNLYWYRRVMGKEIKFLLHFVKESKQDESGMPNNRFLAERTGGTYSTLKVQPAELEDSGVYFCASSQAYTEAFFGQGTRLTVV.

V and J are TRBV11-3 and TRBJ2-5; D call uncertain. This CDR3 spans 14 amino acids. Germline-derived CDR1 and CDR2 are SGHNT and YENEEA. Deletions cut 5 bases from V and 5 bases from J, with 15 bases between. In DNA form, the CDR3 reads TGTGCCAGCAGCCGGCCGCGAGGTCAGGAGACCCAGTACTTC. It yields the protein CASSRPRGQETQYF.

The chain employs TRBV4-3 and TRBJ1-1, with 7 bases identical to TRBD1. In germline, CDR1 is LGHNA, CDR2 YSLEER. The CDR3 contains 14 residues. V lost 6 bases and J lost 4; bases outside the gene matches: 8. The CDR3 region is CASRQGFSVTEAFF. CDR3 DNA: TGCGCCAGCAGACAGGGGTTTTCGGTCACTGAAGCTTTCTTT.